The source of this T cell receptor (beta chain) is a study of shared clonotypes between healthy human individuals. Naive CD8 cells comprised CD45RO-negative, CCR7-positively selected cells, excluding terminally differentiated effector memory CD45RA+ cells. CDR3 length: 16 amino acids. Germline V gene data show CDR1 as SNHLY and CDR2 as FYNNEI. V was clipped by 0 bases and J by 4 bases, with 10 bases between them. Using immunoSEQ multiplex PCR, the repertoire was profiled, and TCRdb retains in-frame clones only, with some absent. The table has 660,000 or so clones, approximately 96% seen once. This clonotype originated in a woman between 25 and 40 years old in good health. The specimen sequenced was naive CD8+ T cells sorted from blood. The V call is TRBV2, the J call TRBJ2-6; D may be TRBD1 or TRBD2 (5 bases each). The chain's CDR3 is CASSEASGTGANVLTF. CDR3 in DNA: TGTGCCAGCAGTGAAGCATCAGGGACGGGGGCCAACGTCCTGACTTTC.